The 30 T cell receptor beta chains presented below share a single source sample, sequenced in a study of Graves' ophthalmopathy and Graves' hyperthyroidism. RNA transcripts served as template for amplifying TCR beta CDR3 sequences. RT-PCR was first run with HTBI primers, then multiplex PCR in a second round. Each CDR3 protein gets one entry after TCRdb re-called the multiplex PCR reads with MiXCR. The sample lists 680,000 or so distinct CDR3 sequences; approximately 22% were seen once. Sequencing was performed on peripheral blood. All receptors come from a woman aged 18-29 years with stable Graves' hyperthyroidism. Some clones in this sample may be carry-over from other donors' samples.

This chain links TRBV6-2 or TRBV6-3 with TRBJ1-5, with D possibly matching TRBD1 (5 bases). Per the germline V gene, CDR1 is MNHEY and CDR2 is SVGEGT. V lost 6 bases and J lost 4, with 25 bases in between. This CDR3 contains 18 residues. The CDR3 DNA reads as TGTGCCAGCAGCCCCGGCTGGCAGGGAGGAATGTTGAATCAGCCCCAGCATTTT. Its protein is CASSPGWQGGMLNQPQHF.

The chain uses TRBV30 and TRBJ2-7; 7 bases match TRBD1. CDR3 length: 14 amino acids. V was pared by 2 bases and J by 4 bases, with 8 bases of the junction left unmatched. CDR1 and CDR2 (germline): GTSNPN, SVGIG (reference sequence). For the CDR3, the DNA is TGTGCCTGGAGTACCACAGGGGCGATGTACGAGCAGTACTTC. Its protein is CAWSTTGAMYEQYF. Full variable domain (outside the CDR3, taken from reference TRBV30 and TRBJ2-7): SQTIHQWPATLVQPVGSPLSLECTVEGTSNPNLYWYRQAAGRGLQLLFYSVGIGQISSEVPQNLSASRPQDRQFILSSKKLLLSDSGFYLCAWSTTGAMYEQYFGPGTRLTVT.

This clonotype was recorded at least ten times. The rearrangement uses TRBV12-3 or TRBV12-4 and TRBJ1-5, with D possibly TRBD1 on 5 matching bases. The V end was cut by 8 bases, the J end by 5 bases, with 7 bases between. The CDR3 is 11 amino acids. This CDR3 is CASGGDQPQHF. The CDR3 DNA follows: TGTGCCAGCGGGGGAGATCAGCCCCAGCATTTT.

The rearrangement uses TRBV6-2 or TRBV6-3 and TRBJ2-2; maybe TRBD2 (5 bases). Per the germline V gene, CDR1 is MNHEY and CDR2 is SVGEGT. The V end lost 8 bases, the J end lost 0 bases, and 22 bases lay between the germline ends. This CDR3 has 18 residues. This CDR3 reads CASQHWEPPAANTGELFF. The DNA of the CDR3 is TGTGCCAGCCAACACTGGGAGCCTCCCGCCGCGAACACCGGGGAGCTGTTTTTT.

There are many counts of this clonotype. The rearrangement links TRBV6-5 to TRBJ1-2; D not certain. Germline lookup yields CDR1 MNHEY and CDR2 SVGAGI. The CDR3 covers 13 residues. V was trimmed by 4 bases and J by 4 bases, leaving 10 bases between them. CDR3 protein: CASSSGPFYGYTF. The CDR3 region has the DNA TGTGCCAGCAGTTCCGGACCGTTCTATGGCTACACCTTC.

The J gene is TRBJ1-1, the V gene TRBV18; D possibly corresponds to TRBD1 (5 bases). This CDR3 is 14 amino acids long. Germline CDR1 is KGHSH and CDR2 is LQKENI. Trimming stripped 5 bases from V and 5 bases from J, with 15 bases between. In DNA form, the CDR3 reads TGTGCCAGCTCAATATTGGACAAGCGGACTGAAGCTTTCTTT. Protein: CASSILDKRTEAFF.

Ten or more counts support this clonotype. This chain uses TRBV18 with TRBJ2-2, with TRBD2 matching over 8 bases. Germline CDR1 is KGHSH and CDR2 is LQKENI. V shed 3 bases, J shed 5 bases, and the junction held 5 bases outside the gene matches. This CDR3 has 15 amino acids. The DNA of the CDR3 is TGTGCCAGCTCACCGAGCGGGAGAGGTACCGGGGAGCTGTTTTTT. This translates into CASSPSGRGTGELFF. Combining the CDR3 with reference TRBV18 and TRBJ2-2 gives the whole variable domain NAGVMQNPRHLVRRRGQEARLRCSPMKGHSHVYWYRQLPEEGLKFMVYLQKENIIDESGMPKERFSAEFPKEGPSILRIQQVVRGDSAAYFCASSPSGRGTGELFFGEGSRLTVL.

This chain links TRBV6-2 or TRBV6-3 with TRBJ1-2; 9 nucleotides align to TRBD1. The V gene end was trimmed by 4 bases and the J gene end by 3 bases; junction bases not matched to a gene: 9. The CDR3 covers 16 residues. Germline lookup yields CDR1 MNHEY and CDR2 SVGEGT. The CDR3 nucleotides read TGTGCCAGCAGTTCCGCTGAGGGACAGGGTGACTATGGCTACACCTTC. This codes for CASSSAEGQGDYGYTF.

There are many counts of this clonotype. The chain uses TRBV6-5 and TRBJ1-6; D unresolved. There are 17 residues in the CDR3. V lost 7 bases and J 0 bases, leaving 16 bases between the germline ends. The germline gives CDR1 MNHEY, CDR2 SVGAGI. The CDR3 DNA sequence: TGTGCCAGCATTATATGGGCCCAGAGCTCCTATAATTCACCCCTCCACTTT. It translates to CASIIWAQSSYNSPLHF.

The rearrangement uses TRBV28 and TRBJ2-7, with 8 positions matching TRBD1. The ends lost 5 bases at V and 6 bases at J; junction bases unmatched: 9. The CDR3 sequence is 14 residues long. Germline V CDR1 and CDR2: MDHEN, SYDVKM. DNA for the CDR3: TGTGCCAGCAGTCCGACGGTCAGGGGGCGCGAGCAGTACTTC. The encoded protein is CASSPTVRGREQYF.

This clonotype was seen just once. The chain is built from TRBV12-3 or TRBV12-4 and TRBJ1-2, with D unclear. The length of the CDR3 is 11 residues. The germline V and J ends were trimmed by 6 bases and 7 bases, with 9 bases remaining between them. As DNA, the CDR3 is TGTGCCAGCAGCGGAGGTCCTGGCTACACCTTC. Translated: CASSGGPGYTF.

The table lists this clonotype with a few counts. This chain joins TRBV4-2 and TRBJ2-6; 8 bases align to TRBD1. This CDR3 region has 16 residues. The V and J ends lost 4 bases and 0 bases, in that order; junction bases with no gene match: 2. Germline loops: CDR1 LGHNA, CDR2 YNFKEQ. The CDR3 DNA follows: TGTGCCAGCAGCCGGGACAGGCCCTCTGGGGCCAACGTCCTGACTTTC. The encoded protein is CASSRDRPSGANVLTF.

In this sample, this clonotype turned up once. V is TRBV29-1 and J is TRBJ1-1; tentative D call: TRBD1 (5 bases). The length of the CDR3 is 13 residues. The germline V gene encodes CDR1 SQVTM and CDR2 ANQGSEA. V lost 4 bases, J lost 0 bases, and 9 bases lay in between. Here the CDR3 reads CSVGQRMNTEAFF. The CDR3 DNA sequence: TGCAGCGTTGGACAGAGAATGAACACTGAAGCTTTCTTT. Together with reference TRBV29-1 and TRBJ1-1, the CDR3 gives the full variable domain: SAVISQKPSRDICQRGTSLTIQCQVDSQVTMMFWYRQQPGQSLTLIATANQGSEATYESGFVIDKFPISRPNLTFSTLTVSNMSPEDSSIYLCSVGQRMNTEAFFGQGTRLTVV.

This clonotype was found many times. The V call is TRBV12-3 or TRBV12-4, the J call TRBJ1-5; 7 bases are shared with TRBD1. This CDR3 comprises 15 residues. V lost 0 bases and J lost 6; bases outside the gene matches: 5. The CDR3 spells CASSLAEGAFQPQHF. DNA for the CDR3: TGTGCCAGCAGTTTAGCCGAGGGGGCTTTTCAGCCCCAGCATTTT.

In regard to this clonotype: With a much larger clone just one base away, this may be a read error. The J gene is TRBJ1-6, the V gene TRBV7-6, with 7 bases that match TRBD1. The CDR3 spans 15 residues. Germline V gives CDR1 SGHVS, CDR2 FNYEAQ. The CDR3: CASSLSTGEDSALHF. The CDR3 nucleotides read TGTGCCAGCAGCTTATCTACAGGGGAGGATTCAGCCCTCCACTTT.

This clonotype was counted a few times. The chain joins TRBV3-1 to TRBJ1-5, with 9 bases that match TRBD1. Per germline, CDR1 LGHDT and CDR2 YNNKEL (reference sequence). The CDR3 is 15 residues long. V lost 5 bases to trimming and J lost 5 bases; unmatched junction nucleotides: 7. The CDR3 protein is CASSDGTGWDQPQHF. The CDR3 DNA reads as TGTGCCAGCAGCGACGGGACAGGGTGGGATCAGCCCCAGCATTTT.

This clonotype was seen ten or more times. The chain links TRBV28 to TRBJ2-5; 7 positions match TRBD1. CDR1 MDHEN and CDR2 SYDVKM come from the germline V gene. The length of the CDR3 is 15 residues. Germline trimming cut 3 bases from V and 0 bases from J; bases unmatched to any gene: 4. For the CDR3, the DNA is TGTGCCAGCAGTTTTCAGGGGGTGTACCAAGAGACCCAGTACTTC. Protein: CASSFQGVYQETQYF.

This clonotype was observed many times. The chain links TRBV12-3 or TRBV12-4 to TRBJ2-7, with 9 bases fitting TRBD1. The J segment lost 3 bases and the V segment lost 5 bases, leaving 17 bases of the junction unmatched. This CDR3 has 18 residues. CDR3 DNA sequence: TGTGCCAGCAGTATAGGACAGGGGATGTATGGGTTTGTCTACGAGCAGTACTTC. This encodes CASSIGQGMYGFVYEQYF.

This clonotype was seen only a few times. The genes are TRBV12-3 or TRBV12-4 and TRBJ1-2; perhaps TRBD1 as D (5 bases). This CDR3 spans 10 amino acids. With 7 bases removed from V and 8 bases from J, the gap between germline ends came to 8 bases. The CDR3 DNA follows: TGTGCCAGCACTAGGGGAGGCTACACCTTC. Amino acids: CASTRGGYTF.

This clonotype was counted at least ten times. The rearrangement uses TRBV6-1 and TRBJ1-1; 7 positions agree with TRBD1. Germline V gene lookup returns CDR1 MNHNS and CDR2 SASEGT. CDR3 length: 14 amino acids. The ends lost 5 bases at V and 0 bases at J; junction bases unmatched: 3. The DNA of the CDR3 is TGTGCCAGCAGTAGGGACAGACTGAACACTGAAGCTTTCTTT. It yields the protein CASSRDRLNTEAFF.

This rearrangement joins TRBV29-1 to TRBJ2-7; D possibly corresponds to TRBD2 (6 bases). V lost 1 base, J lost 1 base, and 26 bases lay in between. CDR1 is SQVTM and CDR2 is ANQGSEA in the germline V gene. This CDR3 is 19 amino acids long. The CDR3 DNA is TGCAGCGTTGAAGTTGGTCCCCCTACGGGGGTATACGAATCCTACGAGCAGTACTTC. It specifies CSVEVGPPTGVYESYEQYF.

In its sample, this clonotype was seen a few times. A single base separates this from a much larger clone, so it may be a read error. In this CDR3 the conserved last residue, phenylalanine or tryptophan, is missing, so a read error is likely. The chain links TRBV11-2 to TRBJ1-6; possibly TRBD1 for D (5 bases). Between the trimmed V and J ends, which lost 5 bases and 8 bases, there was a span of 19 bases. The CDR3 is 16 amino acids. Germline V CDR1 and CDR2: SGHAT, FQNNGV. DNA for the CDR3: TGTGCCAGCAGCCATGAACCGGGACCCTTCTATTCACCCCTCCACCTT. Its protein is CASSHEPGPFYSPLHL.

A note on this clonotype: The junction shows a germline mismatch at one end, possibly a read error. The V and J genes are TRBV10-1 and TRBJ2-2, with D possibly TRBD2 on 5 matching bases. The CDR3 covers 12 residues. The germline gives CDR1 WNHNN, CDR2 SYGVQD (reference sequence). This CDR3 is CASSRPTGELCF. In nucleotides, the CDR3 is TGCGCCAGCAGCAGACCCACCGGGGAGCTGTGTTTT.

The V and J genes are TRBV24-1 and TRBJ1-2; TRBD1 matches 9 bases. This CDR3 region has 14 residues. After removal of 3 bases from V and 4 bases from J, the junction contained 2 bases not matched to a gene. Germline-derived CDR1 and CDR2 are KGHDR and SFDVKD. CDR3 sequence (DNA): TGTGCCACCAGTGATGGGGACAGGGCCTATGGCTACACCTTC. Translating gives CATSDGDRAYGYTF.

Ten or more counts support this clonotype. Written as DNA, the CDR3 is TGTGCCAGCAACCAAGGACCATACGAGCAGTACTTC. Translation gives CASNQGPYEQYF. The rearrangement uses TRBV7-9 and TRBJ2-7; no clear D gene. The CDR3 is 12 amino acids. Germline CDR1 SEHNR, CDR2 FQNEAQ (reference sequence). With 7 bases removed from V and 4 bases from J, the gap between germline ends came to 11 bases.

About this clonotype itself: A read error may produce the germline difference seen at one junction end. DNA for the CDR3: TGTGCCAGCGGCCAAGCGGCCCGATCCTACGAGCAGTACTTC. Translating it yields CASGQAARSYEQYF. The rearrangement uses TRBV4-2 and TRBJ2-7, with a tentative D call TRBD2 (5 bases). Looked up from germline, CDR1 is LGHNA and CDR2 is YNFKEQ. The CDR3 is made up of 14 amino acids.

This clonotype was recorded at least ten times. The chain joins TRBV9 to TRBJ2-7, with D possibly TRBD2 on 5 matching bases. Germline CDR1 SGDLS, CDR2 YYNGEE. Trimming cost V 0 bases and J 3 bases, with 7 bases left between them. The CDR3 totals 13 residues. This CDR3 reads CASSVGRDYEQYF. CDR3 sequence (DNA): TGTGCCAGCAGCGTAGGCCGGGACTACGAGCAGTACTTC.

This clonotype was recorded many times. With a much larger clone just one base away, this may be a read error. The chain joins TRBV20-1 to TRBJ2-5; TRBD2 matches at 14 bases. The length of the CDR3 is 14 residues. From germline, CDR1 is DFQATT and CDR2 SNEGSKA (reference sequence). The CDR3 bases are TGCAGTGCTAGGCGACTAGCGGGGGGGGAGACCAAGTACTTC. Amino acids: CSARRLAGGETKYF.

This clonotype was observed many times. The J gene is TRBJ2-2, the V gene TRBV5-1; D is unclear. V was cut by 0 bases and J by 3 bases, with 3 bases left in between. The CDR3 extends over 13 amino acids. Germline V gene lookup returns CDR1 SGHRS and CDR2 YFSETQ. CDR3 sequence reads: CASSLDDTGELFF. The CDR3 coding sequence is TGCGCCAGCAGCTTGGACGACACCGGGGAGCTGTTTTTT. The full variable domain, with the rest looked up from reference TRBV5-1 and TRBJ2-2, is KAGVTQTPRYLIKTRGQQVTLSCSPISGHRSVSWYQQTPGQGLQFLFEYFSETQRNKGNFPGRFSGRQFSNSRSEMNVSTLELGDSALYLCASSLDDTGELFFGEGSRLTVL.

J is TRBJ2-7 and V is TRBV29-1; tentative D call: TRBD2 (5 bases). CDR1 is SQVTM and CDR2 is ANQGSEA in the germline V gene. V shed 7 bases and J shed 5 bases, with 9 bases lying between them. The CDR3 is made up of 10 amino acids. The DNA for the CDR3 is TGCAGCGCCACCGGGAACGAGCAGTACTTC. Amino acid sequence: CSATGNEQYF.